The T cell receptor beta chain under discussion was sequenced for a study of OX40 agonist ivuxolimab in advanced cancers. Study in general: Patients took ivuxolimab, an agonistic anti-OX40 (CD134) antibody. Hepatocellular carcinoma, melanoma, renal cell or head and neck cancer occurred in dose-escalation patients. Study-wide results and caveats: Within 6 weeks, CD4+ and CD8+ blood T cells expanded clonally at 0.1 to 3.0 mg/kg.

The protocol was immunoSEQ multiplex PCR, while the TCRdb copy is restricted to in-frame clones and leaves out a portion. Among roughly 92,000 clones, 75% to 95% were seen once, and the ten largest hold 8.7%. The V end lost 2 bases, the J end lost 4 bases, and 6 bases lay between the germline ends. CDR1 SQVTM and CDR2 ANQGSEA come from the germline V gene. This CDR3 has 12 amino acids. Comments on this clone: What it binds is not known.

The sequenced sample was CD4+ or CD8+ T cells sorted from blood, obtained in a trial of the OX40 agonist ivuxolimab. The chain has TRBV29-1 and TRBJ1-3; D is uncertain. This sequence was found in an adult with an advanced solid tumor such as melanoma, head and neck, liver or kidney cancer. The CDR3 DNA reads TGCAGCGTTGAAAGGCCAGGAAACACCATATATTTT. Amino acid sequence: CSVERPGNTIYF.